This TCR beta chain originates from a study of STAT5B mutations in CD4+ large granular lymphocyte leukemia. The CDR3 runs to 12 residues. Germline CDR1 SEHNR, CDR2 FQNEAQ (reference sequence). Trimming cost V 3 bases and J 7 bases, with 9 bases left between them. Source study methods: Lowest detectable productive clonotype frequency was 2.59 x 10-5. The data were produced by immunoSEQ multiplex PCR, yet TCRdb's version contains in-frame clones alone and is incomplete. V, J and clone size reflect that table, while D and trimming were determined from the DNA. In the table there are about 23,000 clones, around three quarters of which are singletons.

The chain is built from TRBV7-9 and TRBJ1-2; D remains unclear. The specimen was CD4+ T cells from blood buffy coats. The TCR comes from a human donor in good health. DNA for the CDR3: TGTGCCAGCAGCTTCACCTCTCCTGGCTACACCTTC. This sequence encodes CASSFTSPGYTF.